This T cell receptor (beta chain) was sequenced for a study of OX40 agonist ivuxolimab in advanced cancers. Sequencing used immunoSEQ multiplex PCR; TCRdb keeps in-frame clones, though not all of them. Here the sample spans some 73,000 clones, around 89% being singletons. Between the trimmed V and J ends, which lost 6 bases and 2 bases, there was a span of 17 bases. The germline V gene encodes CDR1 GTSNPN and CDR2 SVGIG (reference sequence). The length of the CDR3 is 14 residues. The source material was CD4+ or CD8+ T cells sorted from blood, sampled in a trial of the OX40 agonist ivuxolimab. The genes are TRBV30 and TRBJ2-7; D is unresolved. The sequence was collected from an adult with an advanced solid tumor such as melanoma, head and neck, liver or kidney cancer. The CDR3 bases are TGTGCCTGTTCGAGGTTGAGTTTAACCTACGAGCAGTACTTC. Residues: CACSRLSLTYEQYF.